This T cell receptor beta chain derives from a study of a mutant IDH1 vaccine in newly diagnosed glioma. Study-level background: The start of vaccination came 4-6 weeks after radiotherapy alone, or with temozolomide cycles.

The repertoire was sequenced with immunoSEQ multiplex PCR; TCRdb's copy has only in-frame clones and lacks some. The top ten hold 12% of the sample, which has some 48,000 clones, over 60% seen once. The time point: week 35, safety follow-up. Doses consisted of 300 ug of mutant IDH1 20-mer peptide each, paired with topical imiquimod. Concerning this clone itself: What it binds is not known.

The material was PBMCs, obtained from a glioma patient whose treatment included an IDH1 peptide vaccine. The sequence derives from a middle-aged man with glioma.

CDR3 bases: TGTGCCAGCAGCACAGGGCCTCGGGGCTACACCTTC. The encoded protein is CASSTGPRGYTF. This chain connects TRBV9 to TRBJ1-2; possible D gene TRBD1, 6 bases. V shed 4 bases and J shed 8 bases, with 12 bases lying between them. The CDR3 consists of 12 residues. Germline lookup yields CDR1 SGDLS and CDR2 YYNGEE. Variable domain in full (rest from reference TRBV9 and TRBJ1-2): DSGVTQTPKHLITATGQRVTLRCSPRSGDLSVYWYQQSLDQGLQFLIQYYNGEERAKGNILERFSAQQFPDLHSELNLSSLELGDSALYFCASSTGPRGYTFGSGTRLTVV.